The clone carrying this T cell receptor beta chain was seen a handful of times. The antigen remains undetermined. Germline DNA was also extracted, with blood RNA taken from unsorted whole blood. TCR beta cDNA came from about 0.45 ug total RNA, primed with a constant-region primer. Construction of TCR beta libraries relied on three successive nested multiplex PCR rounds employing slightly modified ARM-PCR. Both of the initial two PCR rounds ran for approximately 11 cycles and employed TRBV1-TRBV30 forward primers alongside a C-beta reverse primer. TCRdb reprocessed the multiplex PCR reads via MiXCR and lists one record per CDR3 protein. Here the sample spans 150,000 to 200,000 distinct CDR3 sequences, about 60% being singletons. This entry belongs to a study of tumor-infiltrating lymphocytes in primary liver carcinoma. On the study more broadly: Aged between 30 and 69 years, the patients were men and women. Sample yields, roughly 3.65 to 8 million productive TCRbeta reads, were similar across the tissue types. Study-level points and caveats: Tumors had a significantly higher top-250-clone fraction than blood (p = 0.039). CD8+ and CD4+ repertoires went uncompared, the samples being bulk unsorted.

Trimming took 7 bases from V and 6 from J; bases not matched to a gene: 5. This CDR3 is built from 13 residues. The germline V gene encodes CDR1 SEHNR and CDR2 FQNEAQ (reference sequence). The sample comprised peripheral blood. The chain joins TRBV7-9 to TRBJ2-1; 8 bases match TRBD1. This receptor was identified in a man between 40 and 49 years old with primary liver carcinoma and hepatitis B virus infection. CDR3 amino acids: CASKQTGGNEQFF. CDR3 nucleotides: TGTGCCAGCAAACAAACAGGGGGCAATGAGCAGTTCTTC. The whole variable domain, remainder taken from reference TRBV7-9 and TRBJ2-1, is DTGVSQNPRHKITKRGQNVTFRCDPISEHNRLYWYRQTLGQGPEFLTYFQNEAQLEKSRLLSDRFSAERPKGSFSTLEIQRTEQGDSAMYLCASKQTGGNEQFFGPGTRLTVL.